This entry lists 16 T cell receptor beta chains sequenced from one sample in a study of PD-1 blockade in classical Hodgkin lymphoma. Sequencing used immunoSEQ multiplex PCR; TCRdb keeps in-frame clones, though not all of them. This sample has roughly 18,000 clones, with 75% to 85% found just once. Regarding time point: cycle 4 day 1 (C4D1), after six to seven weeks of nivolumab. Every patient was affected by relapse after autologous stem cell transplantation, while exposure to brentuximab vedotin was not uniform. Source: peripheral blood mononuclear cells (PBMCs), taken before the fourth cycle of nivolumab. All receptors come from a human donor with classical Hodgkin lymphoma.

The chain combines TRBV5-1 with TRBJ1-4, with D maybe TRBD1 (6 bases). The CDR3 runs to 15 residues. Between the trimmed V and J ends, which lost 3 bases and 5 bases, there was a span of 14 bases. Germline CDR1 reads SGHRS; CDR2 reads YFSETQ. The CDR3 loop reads CASSSGDQGNEKLFF. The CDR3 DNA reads TGCGCCAGCAGCTCGGGGGACCAGGGGAATGAAAAACTGTTTTTT.

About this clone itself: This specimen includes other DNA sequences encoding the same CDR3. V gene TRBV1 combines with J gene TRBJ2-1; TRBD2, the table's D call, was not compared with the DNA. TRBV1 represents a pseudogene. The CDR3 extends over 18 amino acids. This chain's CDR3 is CTSSHPPGLAGDYNEQFF. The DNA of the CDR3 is TGCACCAGCAGCCACCCTCCTGGACTAGCGGGAGACTACAATGAGCAGTTCTTC.

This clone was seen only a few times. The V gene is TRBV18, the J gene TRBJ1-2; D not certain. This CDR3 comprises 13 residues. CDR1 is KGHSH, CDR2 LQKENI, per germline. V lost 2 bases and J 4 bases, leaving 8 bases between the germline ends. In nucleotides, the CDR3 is TGTGCCAGCTCACCAGGAGGGATCTATGGCTACACCTTC. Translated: CASSPGGIYGYTF.

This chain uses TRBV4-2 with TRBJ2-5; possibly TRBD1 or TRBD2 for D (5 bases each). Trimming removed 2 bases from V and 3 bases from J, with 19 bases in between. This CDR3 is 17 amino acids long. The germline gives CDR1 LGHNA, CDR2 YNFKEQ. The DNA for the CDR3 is TGTGCCAGCAGCCAAAGTACGGAGTGGGGGTCCAAAGAGACCCAGTACTTC. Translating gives CASSQSTEWGSKETQYF.

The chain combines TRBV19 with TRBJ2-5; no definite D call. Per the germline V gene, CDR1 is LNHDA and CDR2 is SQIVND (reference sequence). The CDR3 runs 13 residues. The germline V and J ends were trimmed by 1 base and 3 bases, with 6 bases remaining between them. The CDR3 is CASSIVAEETQYF. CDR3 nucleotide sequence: TGTGCCAGTAGTATAGTCGCGGAAGAGACCCAGTACTTC.

CDR3 residues: CASRAIFGTDTQYF. In DNA, the CDR3 is TGCGCCAGCAGAGCCATTTTTGGCACAGATACGCAGTATTTT. V usage is TRBV5-1 and J usage is TRBJ2-3; D unclear. Trimming shortened V by 5 bases and J by 1 base, and 11 bases separated the two germline ends. CDR1 is SGHRS, CDR2 YFSETQ, per germline. CDR3 length: 14 amino acids.

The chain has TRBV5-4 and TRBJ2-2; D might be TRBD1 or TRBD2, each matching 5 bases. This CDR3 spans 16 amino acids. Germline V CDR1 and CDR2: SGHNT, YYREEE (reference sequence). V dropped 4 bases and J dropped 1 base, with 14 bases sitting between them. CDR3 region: CASSGPGRRNTGELFF. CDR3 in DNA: TGTGCCAGCAGCGGACCGGGACGCAGGAACACCGGGGAGCTGTTTTTT. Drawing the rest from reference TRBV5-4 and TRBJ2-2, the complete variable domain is ETGVTQSPTHLIKTRGQQVTLRCSSQSGHNTVSWYQQALGQGPQFIFQYYREEENGRGNFPPRFSGLQFPNYSSELNVNALELDDSALYLCASSGPGRRNTGELFFGEGSRLTVL.

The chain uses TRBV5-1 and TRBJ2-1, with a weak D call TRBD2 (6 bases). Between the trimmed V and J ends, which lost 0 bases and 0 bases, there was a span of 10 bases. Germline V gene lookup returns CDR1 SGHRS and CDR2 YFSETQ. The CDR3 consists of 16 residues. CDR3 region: CASSLVYGSSYNEQFF. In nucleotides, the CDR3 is TGCGCCAGCAGCTTGGTATACGGGAGCTCCTACAATGAGCAGTTCTTC.

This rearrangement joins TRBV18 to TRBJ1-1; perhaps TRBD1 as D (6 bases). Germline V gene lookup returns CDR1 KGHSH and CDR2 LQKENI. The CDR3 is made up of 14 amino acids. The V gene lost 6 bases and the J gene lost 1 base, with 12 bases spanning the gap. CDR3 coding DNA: TGTGCCAGCTCCTTCAGGGGAGGGAACACTGAAGCTTTCTTT. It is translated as CASSFRGGNTEAFF. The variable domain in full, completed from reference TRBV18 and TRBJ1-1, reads NAGVMQNPRHLVRRRGQEARLRCSPMKGHSHVYWYRQLPEEGLKFMVYLQKENIIDESGMPKERFSAEFPKEGPSILRIQQVVRGDSAAYFCASSFRGGNTEAFFGQGTRLTVV.

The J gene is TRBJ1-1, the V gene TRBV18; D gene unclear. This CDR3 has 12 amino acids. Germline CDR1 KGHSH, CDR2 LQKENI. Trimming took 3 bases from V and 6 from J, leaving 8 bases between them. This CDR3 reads CASSPYSAEAFF. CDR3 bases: TGTGCCAGCTCACCTTATTCCGCTGAAGCTTTCTTT.

CDR3 loop: CASTWFATDYEQYF. The CDR3 coding sequence is TGTGCCAGCACCTGGTTTGCTACGGACTACGAGCAGTACTTC. The rearrangement links TRBV5-6 to TRBJ2-7; D gene unclear. V lost 6 bases, J lost 3 bases, and 16 bases lay in between. CDR3 size: 14 residues. The germline gives CDR1 SGHDT, CDR2 YYEEEE.

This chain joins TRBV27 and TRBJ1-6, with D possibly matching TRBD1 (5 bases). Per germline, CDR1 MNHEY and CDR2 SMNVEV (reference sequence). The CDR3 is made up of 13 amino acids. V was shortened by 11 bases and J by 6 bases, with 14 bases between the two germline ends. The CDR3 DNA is TGTGCCGGCTTGGGGGGGGGTAATTCACCCCTCCACTTT. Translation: CAGLGGGNSPLHF.

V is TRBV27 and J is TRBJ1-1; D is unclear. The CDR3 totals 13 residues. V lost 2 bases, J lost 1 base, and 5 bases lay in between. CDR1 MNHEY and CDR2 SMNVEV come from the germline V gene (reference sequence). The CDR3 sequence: CASSLMQNTEAFF. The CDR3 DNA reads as TGTGCCAGCAGTTTAATGCAGAACACTGAAGCTTTCTTT.

The CDR3, as DNA: TGTGCCAGCAGCCTGGGGACAATGCATGGCTACACCTTC. Amino acids: CASSLGTMHGYTF. This chain connects TRBV5-4 to TRBJ1-2, with D maybe TRBD1 (6 bases). Germline CDR1 and CDR2: SGHNT and YYREEE (reference sequence). The CDR3 extends over 13 amino acids. V lost 4 bases and J lost 6, with 13 bases in between.

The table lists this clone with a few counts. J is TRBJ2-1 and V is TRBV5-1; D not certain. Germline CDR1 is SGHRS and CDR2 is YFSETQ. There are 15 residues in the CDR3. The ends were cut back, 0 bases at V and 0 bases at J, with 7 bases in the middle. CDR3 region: CASSLAGPSYNEQFF. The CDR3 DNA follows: TGCGCCAGCAGCTTGGCGGGTCCCTCCTACAATGAGCAGTTCTTC.

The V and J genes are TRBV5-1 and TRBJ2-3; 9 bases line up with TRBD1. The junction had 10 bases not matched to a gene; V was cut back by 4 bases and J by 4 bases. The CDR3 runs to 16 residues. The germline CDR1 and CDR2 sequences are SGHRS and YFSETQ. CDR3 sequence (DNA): TGCGCCAGCAGCCCAACCGGGACAGGGTCCTCAGATACGCAGTATTTT. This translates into CASSPTGTGSSDTQYF.